This is a list of T cell receptor beta chains from one sample in a study of blood T cell repertoires in COVID-19. Generated by immunoSEQ multiplex PCR, the TCRdb table keeps only in-frame clones and is missing some. The sample yields about 190,000 clones, nearly 90% seen once. What was sequenced was peripheral blood. The source of these receptors is a woman aged 35 to 49 who had recovered from COVID-19. Both conserved end residues are part of each CDR3. Fields, in order: V gene, J gene, CDR3 protein.

>TRBV5-8|TRBJ2-5
CASSFRKLAGNQETQYF
>TRBV3-1/TRBV3-2|TRBJ1-3
CASSSGWANTIYF
>TRBV19|TRBJ1-1
CASRSGQTNTEAFF
>TRBV3-1/TRBV3-2|TRBJ2-2
CASSQFPSVTGELFF
>TRBV18|TRBJ2-1
CASSEASSYNEQFF
>TRBV28|TRBJ1-6
CASSRRQDGSPLHF
>TRBV9|TRBJ2-3
CASSVEASGGYNTQYF
>TRBV20-1|TRBJ1-2
CSGYGDGYTF
>TRBV2|TRBJ2-1
CASSELGGHEQFF
>TRBV10-3|TRBJ1-1
CAISESRATNTEAFF
>TRBV4-1|TRBJ1-4
CASSPNEDRNEKLFF
>TRBV27|TRBJ2-1
CASSLAGEAEQFF
>TRBV29-1|TRBJ2-7
CSVILASDEQYF
>TRBV24-1|TRBJ2-7
CATSERDYEQYF
>TRBV6-5|TRBJ1-1
CASSPSGGTTEAFF
>TRBV19|TRBJ2-7
CASRLQGSYEQYF
>TRBV5-1|TRBJ2-7
CASSSGHGTGEQYF
>TRBV3-1/TRBV3-2|TRBJ2-7
CASSQRDNNEQYF
>TRBV11-3|TRBJ2-1
CASSSGTGVYNEQFF
>TRBV5-1|TRBJ2-2
CASSPGTGGSGELFF
>TRBV5-4|TRBJ1-2
CASSLGTGANGYTF
>TRBV3-1/TRBV3-2|TRBJ1-6
CASSQVQGNSPLHF
>TRBV30|TRBJ1-5
CAWSLALNQPQHF
>TRBV12-3/TRBV12-4|TRBJ2-5
CASVPREGETQYF
>TRBV2|TRBJ1-1
CASSVDRLRAEAFF
>TRBV29-1|TRBJ1-1
CSATSGGAGQAFF
>TRBV28|TRBJ1-4
CASSLSTGANEKLFF
>TRBV5-5|TRBJ2-1
CASSLGLLAGNYNEQFF
>TRBV5-6|TRBJ2-7
CASSARGGGSYEQYF
>TRBV6-5|TRBJ2-7
CASTQSGVSYEQYF
>TRBV19|TRBJ1-2
CASTDRGQIYGYTF
>TRBV24-1|TRBJ2-1
CATSAQPGTSGRHEQFF
>TRBV24-1|TRBJ2-3
CATSDGGFTDTQYF
>TRBV4-2|TRBJ1-4
CASSQDPQGATNEKLFF
>TRBV28|TRBJ1-1
CASSALRNTEAFF
>TRBV10-3|TRBJ1-6
CAISEGGTVNSPLHF
>TRBV7-2|TRBJ1-5
CASSLRQYSNQPQHF
>TRBV27|TRBJ2-7
CASSTGSSEQYF
>TRBV6-5|TRBJ2-7
CASMVDGGTYEQYF
>TRBV28|TRBJ2-7
CASSLPHWRASYEQYF
>TRBV10-3|TRBJ2-7
CAISQTGVSYEQYF
>TRBV7-2|TRBJ1-5
CASSATGSNQPQHF
>TRBV15|TRBJ2-5
CATSRDVPGQETQYF
>TRBV7-2|TRBJ1-5
CASSSYSNQPQHF